This T cell receptor beta chain derives from a study of early T cells in non-severe SARS-CoV-2 infection. MiXCR, run by TCRdb on the 5' RACE reads, gives a single entry per CDR3 protein. The profile shows roughly 54,000 distinct CDR3 sequences, roughly 12% of them singletons. This clonotype appeared many times. Sequencing input: whole blood. This clonotype was obtained from an adult who was a healthcare worker with PCR-confirmed SARS-CoV-2 infection or an uninfected control (not recorded which).

The CDR3 DNA reads as TGCAGTGCTAGGGACTCGGGACTGGGGGTAGATGAGCAGTTCTTC. As protein: CSARDSGLGVDEQFF. The rearrangement links TRBV20-1 to TRBJ2-1; possible D gene TRBD2, 6 bases. Germline lookup yields CDR1 DFQATT and CDR2 SNEGSKA (reference sequence). V was shortened by 3 bases and J by 8 bases, with 20 bases between the two germline ends. This CDR3 region has 15 residues.